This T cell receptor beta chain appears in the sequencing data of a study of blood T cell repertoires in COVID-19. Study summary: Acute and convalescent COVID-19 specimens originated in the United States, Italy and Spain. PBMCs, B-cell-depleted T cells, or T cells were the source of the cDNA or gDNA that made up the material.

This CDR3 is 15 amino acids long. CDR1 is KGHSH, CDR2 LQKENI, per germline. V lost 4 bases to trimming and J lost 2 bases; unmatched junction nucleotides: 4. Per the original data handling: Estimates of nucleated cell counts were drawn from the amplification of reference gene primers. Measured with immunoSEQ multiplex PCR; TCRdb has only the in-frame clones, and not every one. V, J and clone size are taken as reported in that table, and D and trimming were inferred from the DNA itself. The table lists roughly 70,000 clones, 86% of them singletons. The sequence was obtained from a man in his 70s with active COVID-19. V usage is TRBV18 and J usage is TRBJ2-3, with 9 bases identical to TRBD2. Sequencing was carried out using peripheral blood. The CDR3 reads CASSRLAGLTDTQYF. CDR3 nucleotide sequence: TGTGCCAGCTCACGGCTAGCGGGGCTCACAGATACGCAGTATTTT.